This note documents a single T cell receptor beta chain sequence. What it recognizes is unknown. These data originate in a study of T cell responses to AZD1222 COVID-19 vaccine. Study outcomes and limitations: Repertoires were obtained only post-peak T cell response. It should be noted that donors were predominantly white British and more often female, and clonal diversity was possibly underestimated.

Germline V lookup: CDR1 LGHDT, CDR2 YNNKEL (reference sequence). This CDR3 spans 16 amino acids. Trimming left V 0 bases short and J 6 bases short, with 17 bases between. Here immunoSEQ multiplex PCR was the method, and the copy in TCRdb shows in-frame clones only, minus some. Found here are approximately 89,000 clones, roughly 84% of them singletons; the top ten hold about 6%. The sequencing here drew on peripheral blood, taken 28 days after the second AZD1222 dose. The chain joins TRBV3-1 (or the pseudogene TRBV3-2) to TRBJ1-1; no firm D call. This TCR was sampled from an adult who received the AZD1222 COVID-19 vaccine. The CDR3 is CASSQDNRAARPEAFF. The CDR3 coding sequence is TGTGCCAGCAGCCAAGATAATAGGGCGGCAAGGCCTGAAGCTTTCTTT.